A single sample gave rise to the 5 T cell receptor beta chains below, sequenced in a study of cytotoxic CD8 clonotypes in ibrutinib-treated CLL. Profiled with immunoSEQ multiplex PCR; TCRdb holds only in-frame clones, not every one. The table lists more than 300,000 clones, 70% to 80% of them singletons. The sequenced sample was PBMCs, obtained before ibrutinib treatment. All receptors come from a human donor with chronic lymphocytic leukemia.

This chain links TRBV7-9 with TRBJ2-7; D not resolved. This CDR3 has 13 amino acids. With 3 bases removed from V and 3 bases from J, the gap between germline ends came to 9 bases. Germline V CDR1 and CDR2: SEHNR, FQNEAQ (reference sequence). The CDR3: CASSFIEYYEQYF. The CDR3 DNA reads as TGTGCCAGCAGCTTCATAGAGTACTACGAGCAGTACTTC.

This clone was detected ten times or more. The rearrangement links TRBV2 to TRBJ1-1; TRBD1 aligns across 9 bases. Looked up from germline, CDR1 is SNHLY and CDR2 is FYNNEI. The CDR3 has 11 amino acids. With V trimmed by 9 bases and J by 7 bases, 3 bases remained unmatched. As DNA, the CDR3 is TGTGCCAGTAGGACAGGGGATGAAGCTTTCTTT. It specifies CASRTGDEAFF.

The chain combines TRBV18 with TRBJ2-1, with 7 bases matching TRBD2. V gave up 2 bases and J gave up 5 bases; unmatched junction bases: 9. This CDR3 region has 16 residues. From germline, CDR1 is KGHSH and CDR2 LQKENI. In nucleotides, the CDR3 is TGTGCCAGCTCACCAAGGGCTAGCGGAAACAACAATGAGCAGTTCTTC. Translating gives CASSPRASGNNNEQFF.

The rearrangement links TRBV7-9 to TRBJ2-7; TRBD1 agrees at 10 bases. The CDR3 consists of 16 residues. The ends lost 5 bases at V and 2 bases at J; junction bases unmatched: 9. The V gene's germline CDR1 is SEHNR and CDR2 FQNEAQ (reference sequence). The CDR3 sequence: CASSGWDRGTPYEQYF. The DNA for the CDR3 is TGTGCCAGCAGCGGGTGGGACAGGGGAACCCCCTACGAGCAGTACTTC. Combining the CDR3 with reference TRBV7-9 and TRBJ2-7 gives the whole variable domain DTGVSQNPRHKITKRGQNVTFRCDPISEHNRLYWYRQTLGQGPEFLTYFQNEAQLEKSRLLSDRFSAERPKGSFSTLEIQRTEQGDSAMYLCASSGWDRGTPYEQYFGPGTRLTVT.

J is TRBJ2-7 and V is TRBV7-2, with D tentatively TRBD2 (6 bases). This CDR3 is 15 amino acids long. Trimming shortened V by 3 bases and J by 2 bases, and 14 bases separated the two germline ends. The germline V gene has CDR1 SGHTA and CDR2 FQGNSA. The CDR3 coding sequence is TGTGCCAGCAGCTTGGTGGGAGGTACAACCTACGAGCAGTACTTC. Amino acids: CASSLVGGTTYEQYF.